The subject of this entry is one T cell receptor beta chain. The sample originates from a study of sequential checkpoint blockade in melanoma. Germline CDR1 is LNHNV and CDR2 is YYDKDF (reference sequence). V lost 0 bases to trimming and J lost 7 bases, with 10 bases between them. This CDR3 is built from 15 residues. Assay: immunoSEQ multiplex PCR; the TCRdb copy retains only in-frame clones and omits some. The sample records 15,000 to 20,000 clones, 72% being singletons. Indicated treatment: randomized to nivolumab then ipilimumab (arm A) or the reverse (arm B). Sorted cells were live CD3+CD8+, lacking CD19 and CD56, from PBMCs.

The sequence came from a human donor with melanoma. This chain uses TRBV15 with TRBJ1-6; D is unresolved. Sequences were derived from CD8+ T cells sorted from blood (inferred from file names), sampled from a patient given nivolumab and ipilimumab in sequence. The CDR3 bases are TGTGCCACCAGCAGAGACGAGAGTACCAATTCACCCCTCCACTTT. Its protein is CATSRDESTNSPLHF.